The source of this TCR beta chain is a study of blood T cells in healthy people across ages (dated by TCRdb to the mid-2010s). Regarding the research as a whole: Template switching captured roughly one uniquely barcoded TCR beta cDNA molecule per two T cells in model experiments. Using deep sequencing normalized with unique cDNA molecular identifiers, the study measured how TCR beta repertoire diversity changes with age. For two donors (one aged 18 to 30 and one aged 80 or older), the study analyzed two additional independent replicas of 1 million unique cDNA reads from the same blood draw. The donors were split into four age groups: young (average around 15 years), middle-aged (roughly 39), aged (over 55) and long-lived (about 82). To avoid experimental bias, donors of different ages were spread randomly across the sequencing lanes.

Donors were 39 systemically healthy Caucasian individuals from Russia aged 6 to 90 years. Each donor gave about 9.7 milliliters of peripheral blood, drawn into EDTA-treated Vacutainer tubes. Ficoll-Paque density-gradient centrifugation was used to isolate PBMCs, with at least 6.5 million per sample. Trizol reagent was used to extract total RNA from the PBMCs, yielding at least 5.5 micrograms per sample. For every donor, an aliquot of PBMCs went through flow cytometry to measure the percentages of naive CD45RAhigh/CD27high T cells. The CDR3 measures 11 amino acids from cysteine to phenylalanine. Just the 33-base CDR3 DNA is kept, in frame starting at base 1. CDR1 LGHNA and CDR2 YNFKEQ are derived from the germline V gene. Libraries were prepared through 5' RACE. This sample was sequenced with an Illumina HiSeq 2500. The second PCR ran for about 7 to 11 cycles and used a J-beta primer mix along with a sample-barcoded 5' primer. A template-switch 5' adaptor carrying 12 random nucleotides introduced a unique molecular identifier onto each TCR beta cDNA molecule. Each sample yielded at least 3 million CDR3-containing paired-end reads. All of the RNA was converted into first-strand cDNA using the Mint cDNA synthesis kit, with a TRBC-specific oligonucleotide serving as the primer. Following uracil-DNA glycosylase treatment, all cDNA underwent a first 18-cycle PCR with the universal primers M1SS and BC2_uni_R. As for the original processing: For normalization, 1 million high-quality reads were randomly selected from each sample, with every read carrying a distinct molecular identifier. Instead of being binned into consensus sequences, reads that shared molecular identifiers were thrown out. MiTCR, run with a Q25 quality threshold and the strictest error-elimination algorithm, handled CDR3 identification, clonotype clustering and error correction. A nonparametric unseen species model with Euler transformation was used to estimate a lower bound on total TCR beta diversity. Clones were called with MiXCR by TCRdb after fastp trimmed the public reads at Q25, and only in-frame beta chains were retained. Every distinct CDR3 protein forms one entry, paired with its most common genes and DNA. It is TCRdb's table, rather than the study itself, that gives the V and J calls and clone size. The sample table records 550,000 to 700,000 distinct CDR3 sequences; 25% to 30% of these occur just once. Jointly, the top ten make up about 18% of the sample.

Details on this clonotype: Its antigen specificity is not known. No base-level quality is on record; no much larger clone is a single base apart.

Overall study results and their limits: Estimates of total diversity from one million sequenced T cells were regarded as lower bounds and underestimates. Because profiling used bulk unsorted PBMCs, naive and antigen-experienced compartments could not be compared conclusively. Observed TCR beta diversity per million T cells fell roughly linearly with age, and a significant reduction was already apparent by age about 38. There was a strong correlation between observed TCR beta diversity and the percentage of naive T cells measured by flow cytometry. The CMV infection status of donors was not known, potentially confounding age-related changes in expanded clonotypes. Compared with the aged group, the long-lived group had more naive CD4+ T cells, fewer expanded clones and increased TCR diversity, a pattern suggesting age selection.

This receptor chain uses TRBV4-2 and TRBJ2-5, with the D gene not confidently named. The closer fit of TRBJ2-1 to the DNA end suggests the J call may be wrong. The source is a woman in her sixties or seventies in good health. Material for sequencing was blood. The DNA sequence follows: TGTGCCAGCAGCCGCGACCATGAGCAGTTCTTC. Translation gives CASSRDHEQFF.